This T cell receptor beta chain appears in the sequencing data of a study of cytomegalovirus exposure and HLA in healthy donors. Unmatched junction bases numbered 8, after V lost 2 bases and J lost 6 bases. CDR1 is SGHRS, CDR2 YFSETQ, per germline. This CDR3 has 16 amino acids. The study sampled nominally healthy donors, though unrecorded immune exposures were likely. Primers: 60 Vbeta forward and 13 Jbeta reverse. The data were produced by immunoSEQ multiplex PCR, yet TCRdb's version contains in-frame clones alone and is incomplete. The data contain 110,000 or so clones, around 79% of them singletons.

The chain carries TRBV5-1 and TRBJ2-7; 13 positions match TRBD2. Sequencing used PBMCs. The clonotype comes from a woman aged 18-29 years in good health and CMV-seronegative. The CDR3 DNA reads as TGCGCCAGCAGCTTTGGACTAGCGGGAGAGCTGGGCGAGCAGTACTTC. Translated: CASSFGLAGELGEQYF.